These 26 T cell receptor beta chains share one sample of origin, sequenced in a study of chemoradiotherapy in HPV16-positive cancers. Measured with immunoSEQ multiplex PCR; TCRdb has only the in-frame clones, and not every one. There are roughly 2,900 clones in the sample; 88% occur only once, and around 4.1% lies in the top ten. Sequenced here: tumor tissue, sampled from a patient who underwent chemoradiotherapy. All receptors come from a human donor with HPV-associated anogenital cancer.

The rearrangement links TRBV2 to TRBJ1-2; D is uncertain. V lost 6 bases to trimming and J lost 5 bases, with 16 bases between them. Germline assignment: CDR1 SNHLY and CDR2 FYNNEI. This CDR3 is 14 amino acids long. The CDR3 nucleotides read TGTGCCAGCAGGGATAGGCAAAGCTCATATGGCTACACCTTC. Translated, it gives CASRDRQSSYGYTF.

V usage is TRBV19 and J usage is TRBJ2-2; D assignment may be TRBD1 or TRBD2 (5 bases each). CDR1 and CDR2 from the germline V gene are LNHDA and SQIVND (reference sequence). Trimming removed 6 bases from V and 3 bases from J, with 11 bases in between. CDR3 length equals 14 residues. In DNA form, the CDR3 reads TGTGCCAGTAGGGGGGACGGGCACACCGGGGAGCTGTTTTTT. As protein: CASRGDGHTGELFF.

V gene TRBV5-1 combines with J gene TRBJ2-3, with 9 bases lining up with TRBD2. Looked up from germline, CDR1 is SGHRS and CDR2 is YFSETQ. The CDR3 is made up of 17 amino acids. J lost 4 bases, V lost 4 bases, and 13 bases had no gene match. The CDR3 DNA is TGCGCCAGCAGCCCCCCGACTAGCGGTGTCCTATCAGATACGCAGTATTTT. It codes for CASSPPTSGVLSDTQYF.

The V and J genes are TRBV5-8 and TRBJ2-5; perhaps D is TRBD1 or TRBD2 (5 bases each). Per the germline V gene, CDR1 is SGHTS and CDR2 is YDEGEE. Trimming took off 4 bases at V and 4 bases at J, with 17 bases between the two ends. This CDR3 contains 15 residues. CDR3 loop: CASSPESGASETQYF. The DNA of the CDR3 is TGTGCCAGCAGCCCGGAATCCGGGGCGTCAGAGACCCAGTACTTC. Filled out from reference TRBV5-8 and TRBJ2-5, the complete variable domain reads EAGVTQSPTHLIKTRGQQATLRCSPISGHTSVYWYQQALGLGLQFLLWYDEGEERNRGNFPPRFSGRQFPNYSSELNVNALELEDSALYLCASSPESGASETQYFGPGTRLLVL.

The rearrangement uses TRBV5-1 and TRBJ2-5, with 16 positions matching TRBD2. With V trimmed by 0 bases and J by 6 bases, 11 bases remained unmatched. This CDR3 contains 19 residues. Per the germline V gene, CDR1 is SGHRS and CDR2 is YFSETQ. The CDR3 protein is CASSLALGLAGGPWKTQYF. In DNA, the CDR3 is TGCGCCAGCAGCTTGGCCCTGGGACTAGCGGGAGGGCCTTGGAAGACCCAGTACTTC.

The genes are TRBV6-5 and TRBJ1-2; possible D gene TRBD1, 6 bases. Trimming pared 10 bases from V and 8 bases from J, leaving 23 bases between. CDR3 length equals 14 residues. Germline CDR1 reads MNHEY; CDR2 reads SVGAGI. The CDR3 nucleotides are TGTGCCACCCACCCCAGGGGCTCGGAGAACGGCTACACCTTC. It yields the protein CATHPRGSENGYTF.

The chain links TRBV5-8 to TRBJ2-7; D possibly corresponds to TRBD1 (6 bases). Trimming left V 4 bases short and J 2 bases short, with 19 bases between. The V gene's germline CDR1 is SGHTS and CDR2 YDEGEE. The CDR3 is made up of 16 amino acids. In DNA form, the CDR3 reads TGTGCCAGCAGCCTAGCCGGGACACCCCCGACCTACGAGCAGTACTTC. Translated: CASSLAGTPPTYEQYF.

This chain joins TRBV28 and TRBJ2-1; 12 nucleotides line up with TRBD2. Germline CDR1 MDHEN, CDR2 SYDVKM. There are 17 residues in the CDR3. J was trimmed by 4 bases and V by 4 bases; bases with no gene match: 8. The CDR3 reads CASSSLAGGRLYNEQFF. The CDR3 DNA reads TGTGCCAGCAGTTCACTAGCGGGAGGTCGACTTTACAATGAGCAGTTCTTC.

The chain has TRBV30 and TRBJ2-2; 11 nucleotides agree with TRBD2. This CDR3 comprises 16 residues. V gave up 2 bases and J gave up 1 base; unmatched junction bases: 3. CDR1 is GTSNPN and CDR2 is SVGIG in the germline V gene (reference sequence). CDR3 in amino acids: CAWSTLAGGNTGELFF. The CDR3 DNA sequence: TGTGCCTGGAGTACCCTAGCGGGGGGGAACACCGGGGAGCTGTTTTTT.

This chain uses TRBV15 with TRBJ2-7; 15 nucleotides agree with TRBD2. The germline V gene has CDR1 LNHNV and CDR2 YYDKDF (reference sequence). The CDR3 spans 15 residues. Unmatched junction bases numbered 3, after V lost 6 bases and J lost 3 bases. CDR3 sequence: CATSMGLAGGYEQYF. CDR3 coding DNA: TGTGCCACCAGTATGGGACTAGCGGGAGGCTACGAGCAGTACTTC.

A few counts support this clone. The chain couples TRBV2 to TRBJ1-2; maybe TRBD1 (5 bases). V gave up 6 bases and J gave up 2 bases, with 13 bases separating them. The CDR3 is 14 residues long. Germline CDR1 is SNHLY and CDR2 is FYNNEI. The CDR3 DNA reads TGTGCCAGCAGAGGGGAAGGCCCGAACTATGGCTACACCTTC. It specifies CASRGEGPNYGYTF.

The gene calls are TRBV7-6 and TRBJ2-7; no definite D call. This CDR3 is 14 amino acids long. Germline lookup yields CDR1 SGHVS and CDR2 FNYEAQ. V was clipped by 1 base and J by 2 bases, with 9 bases between them. CDR3 protein: CASSLERSAYEQYF. CDR3 in DNA: TGTGCCAGCAGCTTAGAACGGAGTGCCTACGAGCAGTACTTC.

V gene TRBV10-3 combines with J gene TRBJ1-3; possibly TRBD1 for D (5 bases). V was pared by 4 bases and J by 0 bases, with 13 bases between. This CDR3 is built from 16 residues. Per germline, CDR1 ENHRY and CDR2 SYGVKD. This CDR3 is CAISVGDESSGNTIYF. Written as DNA, the CDR3 is TGTGCCATCAGTGTGGGGGACGAGAGCTCTGGAAACACCATATATTTT.

This chain connects TRBV7-8 to TRBJ2-3; no firm D call. Per the germline V gene, CDR1 is SGHVS and CDR2 is FQNEAQ. Trimming left V 1 base short and J 4 bases short, with 6 bases between. CDR3 length equals 13 residues. The CDR3 DNA follows: TGTGCCAGCAGCTTAGTGGGTGCAGATACGCAGTATTTT. Translated: CASSLVGADTQYF.

This clone was counted a single time. The chain recombines TRBV11-1 with TRBJ2-5; D gene uncertain. Germline V gene sequence: CDR1 SGHAT, CDR2 FQDESV (reference sequence). V dropped 5 bases and J dropped 2 bases, with 18 bases sitting between them. The CDR3 consists of 16 residues. The CDR3 protein is CASSPRIRRTQETQYF. The CDR3 nucleotides read TGTGCCAGCAGCCCGCGGATTAGACGGACGCAAGAGACCCAGTACTTC.

V gene TRBV6-1 combines with J gene TRBJ2-3, with 8 bases lining up with TRBD2. Germline V gene data show CDR1 as MNHNS and CDR2 as SASEGT. V was pared by 8 bases and J by 7 bases, with 8 bases of the junction left unmatched. The CDR3 is made up of 13 amino acids. The CDR3 spells CASSSGSGYTQYF. The CDR3 nucleotides read TGTGCCAGCTCAAGCGGGAGTGGTTATACGCAGTATTTT.

J is TRBJ1-2 and V is TRBV11-2, with D maybe TRBD1 (5 bases). V gave up 1 base and J gave up 5 bases, with 11 bases separating them. This CDR3 is 14 amino acids long. Germline CDR1 reads SGHAT; CDR2 reads FQNNGV. The CDR3 is CASSLARRDYGYTF. CDR3 bases: TGTGCCAGCAGCTTAGCCCGCAGGGATTATGGCTACACCTTC.

In its sample, this clone was seen once. This chain links TRBV6-4 with TRBJ2-1; 11 positions agree with TRBD2. CDR1 is MRHNA, CDR2 SNTAGT, per germline. The CDR3 is 16 amino acids. J gave up 9 bases and V 1 base, and 8 bases lay outside the gene matches. The CDR3 sequence is CASSDLTSGSSSEQFF. The CDR3 DNA reads as TGTGCCAGCAGTGACTTAACTAGCGGGAGTAGTAGTGAGCAGTTCTTC.

This chain uses TRBV16 with TRBJ1-1, with D uncertain. The CDR3 consists of 13 residues. Germline V lookup: CDR1 KGHSY, CDR2 FQNENV. V was trimmed by 0 bases and J by 4 bases, leaving 6 bases between them. CDR3 in amino acids: CASSQSTATEAFF. CDR3 bases: TGTGCCAGCAGCCAATCCACAGCCACTGAAGCTTTCTTT.

The V and J genes are TRBV9 and TRBJ1-3; tentative D call: TRBD1 (6 bases). This CDR3 contains 15 residues. Trimming took 3 bases from V and 2 from J, leaving 12 bases between them. Germline CDR1 is SGDLS and CDR2 is YYNGEE. This CDR3 is CASSADRTTGNTIYF. CDR3 sequence (DNA): TGTGCCAGCAGCGCCGACAGGACTACTGGAAACACCATATATTTT.

The rearrangement links TRBV5-4 to TRBJ2-7; 8 bases are shared with TRBD1. There are 16 residues in the CDR3. The junction had 9 bases not matched to a gene; V was cut back by 2 bases and J by 2 bases. Germline loops: CDR1 SGHNT, CDR2 YYREEE (reference sequence). The CDR3 reads CASSFSSGRGPYEQYF. CDR3 nucleotide sequence: TGTGCCAGCAGCTTTAGTTCCGGCAGGGGGCCCTACGAGCAGTACTTC.

Of note for this clone: The germline gene is not matched at one end of the junction; a read error may be the cause. This CDR3 is also generated by other DNA sequences in the sample. The J gene is TRBJ1-4, the V gene TRBV27; D uncertain. Germline CDR1 is MNHEY and CDR2 is SMNVEV (reference sequence). This CDR3 spans 15 amino acids. CDR3 loop: CASSFSPNRNEKLFF. CDR3 DNA: TGCGCCAGCAGTTTCTCCCCCAACAGAAACGAAAAACTGTTTTTT.

The rearrangement uses TRBV6-6 and TRBJ2-7, with 9 nucleotides matching TRBD2. V lost 5 bases and J lost 4; bases outside the gene matches: 6. The CDR3 length is 14 residues. Per the germline V gene, CDR1 is MNHNY and CDR2 is SVGAGI (reference sequence). The CDR3 spells CASSLIAGVYEQYF. In DNA form, the CDR3 reads TGTGCCAGCAGTCTGATAGCGGGGGTTTACGAGCAGTACTTC.

J is TRBJ1-2 and V is TRBV6-5; D perhaps matches TRBD1 (5 bases). Germline V CDR1 and CDR2: MNHEY, SVGAGI. The CDR3 covers 13 residues. Trimming left V 2 bases short and J 2 bases short, with 6 bases between. The CDR3 protein is CASSYRDNYGYTF. Written as DNA, the CDR3 is TGTGCCAGCAGTTACCGGGACAACTATGGCTACACCTTC.

The V call is TRBV2, the J call TRBJ2-7; 10 positions agree with TRBD1. The CDR3 is 13 residues long. Losses at the gene ends were 8 bases for V and 1 base for J; bases not matched to a gene: 2. Germline CDR1 reads SNHLY; CDR2 reads FYNNEI. The CDR3 spells CASRTGGSYEQYF. The CDR3 coding sequence is TGTGCCAGCCGGACAGGGGGATCCTACGAGCAGTACTTC.

This sequence joins TRBV28 and TRBJ2-7; D is unclear. This CDR3 region has 12 residues. V lost 10 bases to trimming and J lost 1 base, with 11 bases between them. In germline, CDR1 is MDHEN, CDR2 SYDVKM. The CDR3 loop reads CATDGSSYEQYF. CDR3 DNA: TGTGCCACCGACGGGTCATCCTACGAGCAGTACTTC. Full variable domain (rest looked up from reference TRBV28 and TRBJ2-7): DVKVTQSSRYLVKRTGEKVFLECVQDMDHENMFWYRQDPGLGLRLIYFSYDVKMKEKGDIPEGYSVSREKKERFSLILESASTNQTSMYLCATDGSSYEQYFGPGTRLTVT.